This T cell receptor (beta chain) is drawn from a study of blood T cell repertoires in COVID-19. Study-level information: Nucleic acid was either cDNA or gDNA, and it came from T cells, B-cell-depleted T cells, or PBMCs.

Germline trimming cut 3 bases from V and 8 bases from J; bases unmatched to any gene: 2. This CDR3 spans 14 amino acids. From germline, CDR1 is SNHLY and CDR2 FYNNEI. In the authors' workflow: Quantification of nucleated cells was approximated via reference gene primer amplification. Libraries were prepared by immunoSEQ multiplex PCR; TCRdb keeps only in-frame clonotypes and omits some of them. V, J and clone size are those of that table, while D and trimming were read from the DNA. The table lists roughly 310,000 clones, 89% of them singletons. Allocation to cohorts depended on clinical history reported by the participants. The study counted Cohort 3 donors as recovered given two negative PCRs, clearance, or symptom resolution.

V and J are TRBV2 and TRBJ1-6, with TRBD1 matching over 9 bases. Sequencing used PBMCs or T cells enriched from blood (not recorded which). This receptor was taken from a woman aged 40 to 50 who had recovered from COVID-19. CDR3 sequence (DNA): TGTGCCAGCAGTGATCGGACAGGGGATTCACCCCTCCACTTT. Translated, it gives CASSDRTGDSPLHF.